This T cell receptor beta chain is drawn from a study of blood T cell repertoires in COVID-19. Study-level information: COVID-19 samples, acute and convalescent, were from the United States, Italy and Spain. The cDNA or gDNA used as material had been derived from T cells, B-cell-depleted T cells, or PBMCs.

Germline V lookup: CDR1 LGHNA, CDR2 YSLEER. The CDR3 has 14 residues. V lost 4 bases and J lost 5, with 14 bases in between. As handled by the study authors: Amplified reference gene primers provided the basis for estimating nucleated cell counts. Sequenced by immunoSEQ multiplex PCR; TCRdb stores in-frame clones only, minus some. Clone size and the V and J calls come from that table; the DNA yielded D and trimming. In the table there are approximately 160,000 clones, approximately 75% of which are singletons. The V gene is TRBV4-3, the J gene TRBJ2-5; the D is unclear. The origin of this receptor is a human donor in a cohort sampled during active COVID-19. Material for sequencing was peripheral blood. Here the CDR3 reads CASSPRSDGETQYF. CDR3 in DNA: TGCGCCAGCAGCCCACGATCCGACGGGGAGACCCAGTACTTC.